One sample yielded the 32 T cell receptor beta chains listed below, sequenced in a study of blood T cells in healthy people across ages. Through a sample-barcoded 5' primer and a J-beta primer mix, a second PCR was run for roughly 6 to 11 cycles. TCRdb re-analysed the 5' RACE reads in MiXCR, keeping a single row per CDR3 protein. This sample has about 780,000 distinct CDR3 sequences, with about 46% found just once. The sequenced sample was blood. Receptors originate from an elderly man in good health.

The rearrangement uses TRBV7-9 and TRBJ1-5; the D is unclear. CDR3 size: 13 residues. V was trimmed by 0 bases and J by 13 bases, leaving 13 bases between them. Germline V lookup: CDR1 SEHNR, CDR2 FQNEAQ (reference sequence). The CDR3 protein is CASSLAVTGLQHF. In nucleotides, the CDR3 is TGTGCCAGCAGCTTAGCGGTGACCGGCCTTCAGCATTTT. The full variable domain, completed using reference TRBV7-9 and TRBJ1-5, is DTGVSQNPRHKITKRGQNVTFRCDPISEHNRLYWYRQTLGQGPEFLTYFQNEAQLEKSRLLSDRFSAERPKGSFSTLEIQRTEQGDSAMYLCASSLAVTGLQHFGDGTRLSIL.

The CDR3 protein is CSASPTTSSRNEQYF. The CDR3 DNA is TGCAGTGCTAGCCCCACAACTAGCTCCCGCAATGAGCAGTACTTC. The chain recombines TRBV20-1 with TRBJ2-5; a weak D match, TRBD2 (6 bases). Trimming pared 3 bases from V and 11 bases from J, leaving 25 bases between. The CDR3 is made up of 15 amino acids. Per germline, CDR1 DFQATT and CDR2 SNEGSKA (reference sequence).

The rearrangement joins TRBV12-3 or TRBV12-4 to TRBJ2-2; 9 nucleotides agree with TRBD2. The CDR3 has 16 amino acids. The ends lost 7 bases at V and 0 bases at J; junction bases unmatched: 6. The CDR3 reads CASTLRLAANTGELFF. The CDR3 DNA follows: TGTGCCAGCACTCTACGACTAGCGGCGAACACCGGGGAGCTGTTTTTT.

The sample holds a few counts of this clonotype. This chain connects TRBV29-1 to TRBJ1-1; D is unclear. CDR1 SQVTM and CDR2 ANQGSEA come from the germline V gene. Trimming removed 5 bases at V and 4 bases at J, with 5 bases between. The CDR3 covers 10 residues. DNA of the CDR3: TGCAGCGTTCTGAGCACTGAAGCTTTCTTT. It translates to CSVLSTEAFF.

Comment on this clonotype: Just one base apart from a much larger clone, this may be a read error. The V call is TRBV29-1, the J call TRBJ2-5, with D tentatively TRBD1 or TRBD2 (7 bases each). The CDR3 extends over 13 amino acids. V was trimmed by 6 bases and J by 11 bases, leaving 22 bases between them. Germline V lookup: CDR1 SQVTM, CDR2 ANQGSEA. The CDR3 DNA reads TGCAGCGTAGCGGGACAGAGTATCAATGAGCAGTACTTC. Translating gives CSVAGQSINEQYF.

This clonotype turned up a few times. The gene calls are TRBV5-1 and TRBJ2-3; 10 bases match TRBD2. The V gene's germline CDR1 is SGHRS and CDR2 YFSETQ. The CDR3 totals 16 residues. V shed 4 bases, J shed 2 bases, and the junction held 7 bases outside the gene matches. The CDR3 here is CASSKGLAAVTDTQYF. As DNA, the CDR3 is TGCGCCAGCAGCAAAGGACTAGCGGCTGTCACAGATACGCAGTATTTT.

This clonotype was counted many times. DNA for the CDR3: TGTGCCACCAGTGATTTGCTATTTGGGAGCACAGATACGCAGTATTTT. This encodes CATSDLLFGSTDTQYF. This chain links TRBV24-1 with TRBJ2-3; no clear D. Germline V lookup: CDR1 KGHDR, CDR2 SFDVKD. Deletions cut 0 bases from V and 0 bases from J, with 9 bases between. This CDR3 has 16 amino acids.

This clonotype was observed a few times. This chain uses TRBV7-8 with TRBJ2-2; D is unresolved. Germline-derived CDR1 and CDR2 are SGHVS and FQNEAQ. The CDR3 contains 16 residues. V was trimmed by 1 base and J by 0 bases, leaving 9 bases between them. In nucleotides, the CDR3 is TGTGCCAGCAGCTTAGTTTCTTATCCGAACACCGGGGAGCTGTTTTTT. It translates to CASSLVSYPNTGELFF.

There are a few counts of this clonotype. J is TRBJ2-1 and V is TRBV5-1, with 11 bases matching TRBD2. The CDR3 has 15 amino acids. The V gene end was trimmed by 0 bases and the J gene end by 8 bases; junction bases not matched to a gene: 4. Germline-derived CDR1 and CDR2 are SGHRS and YFSETQ. The CDR3 reads CASSLGTSGSDEQFF. The DNA of the CDR3 is TGCGCCAGCAGCTTGGGCACTAGCGGGAGTGATGAGCAGTTCTTC. Full variable domain (outside the CDR3, taken from reference TRBV5-1 and TRBJ2-1): KAGVTQTPRYLIKTRGQQVTLSCSPISGHRSVSWYQQTPGQGLQFLFEYFSETQRNKGNFPGRFSGRQFSNSRSEMNVSTLELGDSALYLCASSLGTSGSDEQFFGPGTRLTVL.

This clonotype was counted between two and nine times. The V and J genes are TRBV5-1 and TRBJ2-1; 8 nucleotides match TRBD1. The CDR3 has 15 residues. V dropped 3 bases and J dropped 2; count of bases not matched to a gene: 4. Germline CDR1 and CDR2: SGHRS and YFSETQ. The CDR3 protein is CASSWGQVTYNEQFF. The CDR3 DNA reads TGCGCCAGCAGCTGGGGACAGGTGACCTACAATGAGCAGTTCTTC.

In this sample, this clonotype turned up a few times. This chain uses TRBV7-9 with TRBJ2-7; 10 nucleotides agree with TRBD2. The CDR3 loop spans 16 amino acids. With V trimmed by 1 base and J by 3 bases, 6 bases remained unmatched. Germline V lookup: CDR1 SEHNR, CDR2 FQNEAQ (reference sequence). The DNA for the CDR3 is TGTGCCAGCAGCTTAGAACGGACTAGCGGCTTCTACGAGCAGTACTTC. Translated, it gives CASSLERTSGFYEQYF. The full variable domain, rest sourced from reference TRBV7-9 and TRBJ2-7, is DTGVSQNPRHKITKRGQNVTFRCDPISEHNRLYWYRQTLGQGPEFLTYFQNEAQLEKSRLLSDRFSAERPKGSFSTLEIQRTEQGDSAMYLCASSLERTSGFYEQYFGPGTRLTVT.

In regard to this clonotype: One end of the junction fails to match germline, which may point to a read error. The chain combines TRBV6-4 with TRBJ2-3, with TRBD2 as a possible D gene (6 bases). Germline values: CDR1 MRHNA, CDR2 SNTAGT. This CDR3 comprises 15 residues. CDR3 region: CASSDASDSTGTQYF. The CDR3 DNA reads TGTGCCAGCAGTGACGCTAGCGACAGCACAGGTACGCAGTATTTT.

This clonotype was observed a few times. V is TRBV2 and J is TRBJ2-1; 15 positions agree with TRBD2. CDR1 is SNHLY and CDR2 is FYNNEI in the germline V gene. CDR3 size: 14 residues. J lost 10 bases, V lost 4 bases, and 2 bases had no gene match. CDR3: CASSGGLAGGEQFF. The CDR3 coding sequence is TGTGCCAGCAGTGGGGGACTAGCGGGAGGCGAGCAGTTCTTC. Full variable domain (missing parts from reference TRBV2 and TRBJ2-1): EPEVTQTPSHQVTQMGQEVILRCVPISNHLYFYWYRQILGQKVEFLVSFYNNEISEKSEIFDDQFSVERPDGSNFTLKIRSTKLEDSAMYFCASSGGLAGGEQFFGPGTRLTVL.

V is TRBV15 and J is TRBJ1-1; TRBD1 matches 11 bases. The CDR3 is made up of 14 amino acids. Trimming removed 3 bases from V and 4 bases from J; junction bases left unmatched: 1. Germline V gives CDR1 LNHNV, CDR2 YYDKDF (reference sequence). The CDR3 DNA sequence: TGTGCCACCAGCAGGGGGACAGGGGGCACTGAAGCTTTCTTT. This encodes CATSRGTGGTEAFF.

This clonotype showed up just a few times. This chain links TRBV5-1 with TRBJ2-7; 10 positions agree with TRBD1. Germline trimming cut 3 bases from V and 6 bases from J; bases unmatched to any gene: 6. There are 14 residues in the CDR3. Germline-derived CDR1 and CDR2 are SGHRS and YFSETQ. CDR3 amino acids: CASSSGTGESEQYF. The DNA of the CDR3 is TGCGCCAGCAGCTCCGGGACAGGGGAGTCCGAGCAGTACTTC. Full variable domain (remainder filled in from reference TRBV5-1 and TRBJ2-7): KAGVTQTPRYLIKTRGQQVTLSCSPISGHRSVSWYQQTPGQGLQFLFEYFSETQRNKGNFPGRFSGRQFSNSRSEMNVSTLELGDSALYLCASSSGTGESEQYFGPGTRLTVT.

The chain uses TRBV6-1 and TRBJ2-3, with D perhaps matching TRBD2 (5 bases). V dropped 2 bases and J dropped 3 bases, with 9 bases sitting between them. This CDR3 region has 14 residues. CDR1 is MNHNS, CDR2 SASEGT, per germline. CDR3 loop: CASSERGRTDTQYF. The CDR3 nucleotides read TGTGCCAGCAGTGAACGGGGAAGGACAGATACGCAGTATTTT.

The chain recombines TRBV29-1 with TRBJ2-2; D possibly corresponds to TRBD2 (5 bases). The V gene's germline CDR1 is SQVTM and CDR2 ANQGSEA. The CDR3 runs to 14 residues. V was shortened by 1 base and J by 1 base, with 7 bases between the two germline ends. The CDR3 DNA follows: TGCAGCGTTGAAGGGGAGATGAACACCGGGGAGCTGTTTTTT. The encoded protein is CSVEGEMNTGELFF.

The V call is TRBV6-5, the J call TRBJ2-7; the match to TRBD2 covers 7 bases. The last part of the DNA fits TRBJ2-4 better; the J call may be wrong. CDR1 and CDR2 (germline): MNHEY, SVGAGI. The CDR3 consists of 12 residues. CDR3 in DNA: TGTGCCAGCAGCGGGGGGTTCAACATTCAGTACTTC. Translation gives CASSGGFNIQYF.

The V and J genes are TRBV7-9 and TRBJ2-2, with 13 bases that match TRBD2. From germline, CDR1 is SEHNR and CDR2 FQNEAQ (reference sequence). The CDR3 is 17 residues long. Losses at the gene ends were 4 bases for V and 4 bases for J; bases not matched to a gene: 6. The CDR3 nucleotides read TGTGCCAGCAGCTCCAGGACTAGCGGGAGTAGCACCGGGGAGCTGTTTTTT. Translating gives CASSSRTSGSSTGELFF.

This clonotype was recorded a few times. The rearrangement uses TRBV5-1 and TRBJ2-7, with 9 bases matching TRBD2. Germline CDR1 and CDR2: SGHRS and YFSETQ. The CDR3 loop spans 14 amino acids. V was pared by 0 bases and J by 7 bases, with 5 bases of the junction left unmatched. CDR3 in amino acids: CASSLVAGDREQYF. The CDR3 DNA sequence: TGCGCCAGCAGCTTGGTAGCGGGAGATCGTGAGCAGTACTTC. Full variable domain (remainder filled in from reference TRBV5-1 and TRBJ2-7): KAGVTQTPRYLIKTRGQQVTLSCSPISGHRSVSWYQQTPGQGLQFLFEYFSETQRNKGNFPGRFSGRQFSNSRSEMNVSTLELGDSALYLCASSLVAGDREQYFGPGTRLTVT.

CDR3: CAISNLAGGSRSYNEQFF. CDR3 nucleotides: TGTGCCATCAGTAACCTAGCGGGAGGGTCTCGAAGCTACAATGAGCAGTTCTTC. The chain combines TRBV10-3 with TRBJ2-1, with 12 bases that match TRBD2. The CDR3 loop spans 18 amino acids. Germline-derived CDR1 and CDR2 are ENHRY and SYGVKD. J lost 3 bases, V lost 5 bases, and 11 bases had no gene match.

This clonotype was counted a few times. The J gene is TRBJ1-2, the V gene TRBV27; D gene unclear. CDR1 MNHEY and CDR2 SMNVEV come from the germline V gene (reference sequence). The ends were cut back, 5 bases at V and 6 bases at J, with 7 bases in the middle. This CDR3 has 11 residues. CDR3 in amino acids: CASSTGDGYTF. CDR3 sequence (DNA): TGTGCCAGCAGTACTGGGGATGGCTACACCTTC.

This clonotype showed up just a few times. This sequence joins TRBV7-2 and TRBJ2-1, with 8 bases lining up with TRBD2. The length of the CDR3 is 17 residues. Losses at the gene ends were 5 bases for V and 8 bases for J; bases not matched to a gene: 17. CDR1 and CDR2 from the germline V gene are SGHTA and FQGNSA. The CDR3 spells CASSREPTSVTGHEQFF. In DNA form, the CDR3 reads TGTGCCAGCAGCAGAGAACCGACTAGCGTCACCGGCCATGAGCAGTTCTTC.

In this sample, this clonotype turned up once. The rearrangement links TRBV28 to TRBJ1-1; a possible D gene is TRBD1 (6 bases). CDR1 is MDHEN and CDR2 is SYDVKM in the germline V gene. Trimming removed 5 bases from V and 0 bases from J, with 10 bases in between. The CDR3 loop spans 14 amino acids. CDR3 in DNA: TGTGCCAGCAGTCAGGGACACGTGAACACTGAAGCTTTCTTT. This sequence encodes CASSQGHVNTEAFF.

This clonotype was seen more than once but under ten times. The chain is built from TRBV18 and TRBJ1-2, with 8 bases fitting TRBD1. The length of the CDR3 is 14 residues. The V segment lost 1 base and the J segment 8 bases; nucleotides outside the gene matches: 6. Germline V lookup: CDR1 KGHSH, CDR2 LQKENI. DNA for the CDR3: TGTGCCAGCTCACCACAGCAGGGGGCGGAAGGCTACACCTTC. Translating gives CASSPQQGAEGYTF.

This clonotype was detected a few times. J is TRBJ1-2 and V is TRBV4-2; D possibly corresponds to TRBD1 (6 bases). The CDR3 is made up of 17 amino acids. CDR1 and CDR2 (germline): LGHNA, YNFKEQ. The ends were cut back, 0 bases at V and 8 bases at J, with 22 bases in the middle. CDR3 loop: CASSQDHFRQGQGGYTF. DNA of the CDR3: TGTGCCAGCAGCCAAGATCATTTCAGGCAGGGGCAAGGAGGCTACACCTTC.

The chain joins TRBV27 to TRBJ1-2, with 8 bases identical to TRBD1. CDR3 size: 13 residues. Per germline, CDR1 MNHEY and CDR2 SMNVEV (reference sequence). V was clipped by 6 bases and J by 8 bases; unmatched bases: 8. The CDR3 DNA reads TGTGCCAGCAGAACAGCAGACAGGGGCGGCTACACCTTC. Protein: CASRTADRGGYTF.

This rearrangement joins TRBV6-5 to TRBJ2-7; D uncertain. The CDR3 loop spans 14 amino acids. From germline, CDR1 is MNHEY and CDR2 SVGAGI. With 5 bases removed from V and 0 bases from J, the gap between germline ends came to 11 bases. The CDR3 DNA reads TGTGCCAGCAGTCTCTCTGACAACTCCTACGAGCAGTACTTC. Amino acids: CASSLSDNSYEQYF.

Details on this clonotype: A much larger clone lies one base from this, so it may be a read error. This chain uses TRBV6-2 or TRBV6-3 with TRBJ2-5; TRBD2 aligns across 7 bases. The CDR3 sequence is 11 residues long. Germline V gives CDR1 MNHEY, CDR2 SVGEGT. V shed 7 bases, J shed 11 bases, and the junction held 7 bases outside the gene matches. The DNA for the CDR3 is TGTGCCAGCACCGGGGGGAGTGAGCAGTACTTC. Protein sequence: CASTGGSEQYF.

The chain combines TRBV29-1 with TRBJ2-4, with TRBD1 matching over 9 bases. In germline, CDR1 is SQVTM, CDR2 ANQGSEA. J gave up 5 bases and V 5 bases, and 7 bases lay outside the gene matches. The CDR3 is 14 amino acids. The CDR3 coding sequence is TGCAGCGTTCCGGGACAGGGAATCCAAAACATTCAGTACTTC. Protein product: CSVPGQGIQNIQYF.

Ten or more counts support this clonotype. The chain is built from TRBV27 and TRBJ2-5; D is possibly TRBD1 or TRBD2 (5 bases each). The CDR3 is made up of 15 amino acids. CDR1 and CDR2 (germline): MNHEY, SMNVEV (reference sequence). With 5 bases removed from V and 1 base from J, the gap between germline ends came to 14 bases. The CDR3 sequence: CASSPRTGPQETQYF. CDR3 sequence (DNA): TGTGCCAGCAGTCCGAGGACGGGGCCCCAAGAGACCCAGTACTTC.

This chain connects TRBV5-1 to TRBJ2-5; 8 bases are shared with TRBD1. This CDR3 has 16 amino acids. CDR1 is SGHRS and CDR2 is YFSETQ in the germline V gene. V was clipped by 3 bases and J by 11 bases; unmatched bases: 18. DNA of the CDR3: TGCGCCAGCAGCTCCCCGGACAGGGTGTCCTACAATGAGCAGTACTTC. It is translated as CASSSPDRVSYNEQYF.